Presented here are 32 T cell receptor beta chains from one specimen sequenced in a study of blood T cell repertoires in COVID-19. Assay used: immunoSEQ multiplex PCR; TCRdb lists only in-frame clones, some missing. This table holds some 48,000 clones, 90% to 95% found once. Sequenced input: peripheral blood. These receptors came from a man between 60 and 75 years old with COVID-19, enrolled during active disease.

CDR3 DNA: TGTGCCACCAGCCTAGGACAGGGGGGATACAATGAGCAGTTCTTC. It encodes CATSLGQGGYNEQFF. This sequence joins TRBV15 and TRBJ2-1, with TRBD1 matching over 10 bases. The length of the CDR3 is 15 residues. After removal of 5 bases from V and 4 bases from J, the junction contained 5 bases not matched to a gene. Per germline, CDR1 LNHNV and CDR2 YYDKDF (reference sequence).

This clone appeared a single time. V usage is TRBV28 and J usage is TRBJ1-2; the D is unclear. Deletions cut 5 bases from V and 14 bases from J, with 18 bases between. Germline CDR1 is MDHEN and CDR2 is SYDVKM. The CDR3 extends over 12 amino acids. CDR3: CASSRRELFWTF. CDR3 DNA: TGTGCCAGCAGTCGGAGGGAACTATTTTGGACCTTC.

The chain employs TRBV7-3 and TRBJ2-2; D ambiguous. V was cut by 1 base and J by 1 base, with 4 bases left in between. The CDR3 runs 14 residues. CDR1 and CDR2 from the germline V gene are SGHTA and FQGTGA. Here the CDR3 reads CASSLNGNTGELFF. The CDR3 DNA reads TGTGCCAGCAGCTTAAACGGGAACACCGGGGAGCTGTTTTTT.

This clone was seen a single time. The gene calls are TRBV9 and TRBJ1-3; 8 bases match TRBD1. From germline, CDR1 is SGDLS and CDR2 YYNGEE. This CDR3 comprises 16 residues. V was pared by 3 bases and J by 0 bases, with 5 bases of the junction left unmatched. For the CDR3, the DNA is TGTGCCAGCAGCGCCCGGGACAGGAGCTCTGGAAACACCATATATTTT. It encodes CASSARDRSSGNTIYF.

This clone is a singleton in its sample. The V call is TRBV2, the J call TRBJ1-5; D is possibly TRBD1 (6 bases). The CDR3 has 14 residues. Germline V gene data show CDR1 as SNHLY and CDR2 as FYNNEI. V was shortened by 5 bases and J by 2 bases, with 10 bases between the two germline ends. CDR3 in DNA: TGTGCCAGCAGTAGCTCAGGGGGCAATCAGCCCCAGCATTTT. This translates into CASSSSGGNQPQHF.

This chain connects TRBV29-1 to TRBJ1-5; D gene unclear. This CDR3 comprises 13 residues. Germline CDR1 and CDR2: SQVTM and ANQGSEA. Trimming removed 4 bases at V and 1 base at J, with 8 bases between. CDR3 sequence (DNA): TGCAGCGTTGTGATAGAAAGCAATCAGCCCCAGCATTTT. It is translated as CSVVIESNQPQHF.

CDR3 sequence: CASSQGNTGELFF. Here the CDR3 DNA reads TGCGCCAGCAGTCAGGGGAACACCGGGGAGCTGTTTTTT. This chain links TRBV4-1 with TRBJ2-2, with a tentative D call TRBD1 (5 bases). This CDR3 has 13 amino acids. CDR1 is MGHRA, CDR2 YSYEKL, per germline. The ends were cut back, 6 bases at V and 1 base at J, with 6 bases in the middle.

This rearrangement joins TRBV12-3 or TRBV12-4 to TRBJ1-1, with D uncertain. V gave up 9 bases and J gave up 3 bases, with 14 bases separating them. The CDR3 has 13 residues. In DNA form, the CDR3 reads TGTGCCAGTCTTGGTCCGAGGGACACTGAAGCTTTCTTT. Translating it yields CASLGPRDTEAFF.

V gene TRBV2 combines with J gene TRBJ2-2, with 7 bases lining up with TRBD1. The CDR3 length is 14 residues. CDR1 is SNHLY, CDR2 FYNNEI, per germline. Germline trimming cut 6 bases from V and 1 base from J; bases unmatched to any gene: 2. This chain's CDR3 is CASSNRGNTGELFF. CDR3 in DNA: TGTGCCAGCAGCAACAGGGGGAACACCGGGGAGCTGTTTTTT.

This chain links TRBV27 with TRBJ2-7; the D gene is possibly TRBD2 (6 bases). Germline values: CDR1 MNHEY, CDR2 SMNVEV (reference sequence). The CDR3 spans 14 residues. Trimming removed 0 bases at V and 2 bases at J, with 8 bases between. The CDR3 sequence is CASSLSWGAYEQYF. The CDR3 DNA reads as TGTGCCAGCAGTTTATCGTGGGGGGCCTACGAGCAGTACTTC.

The sample holds a few counts of this clone. V gene TRBV4-2 combines with J gene TRBJ2-1, with D perhaps TRBD2 (6 bases). Germline assignment: CDR1 LGHNA and CDR2 YNFKEQ. The CDR3 runs to 15 residues. Trimming took 4 bases from V and 2 from J, leaving 12 bases between them. In DNA form, the CDR3 reads TGTGCCAGCAGCCCCTCAGGACTAACCTACAATGAGCAGTTCTTC. This sequence encodes CASSPSGLTYNEQFF.

The CDR3 sequence: CASIRTGGSYEQYF. CDR3 DNA sequence: TGTGCCAGCATACGGACAGGGGGATCCTACGAGCAGTACTTC. The chain carries TRBV2 and TRBJ2-7, with TRBD1 matching 10 bases. Trimming took 7 bases from V and 1 from J; bases not matched to a gene: 4. Germline loops: CDR1 SNHLY, CDR2 FYNNEI. CDR3 size: 14 residues.

This CDR3 reads CASSSPSGYTF. Here the CDR3 DNA reads TGTGCCAGCAGTTCCCCGTCTGGCTACACCTTC. This chain uses TRBV28 with TRBJ1-2; D gene uncertain. V was trimmed by 4 bases and J by 7 bases, leaving 7 bases between them. The CDR3 loop spans 11 amino acids. CDR1 MDHEN and CDR2 SYDVKM come from the germline V gene.

In its sample, this clone was seen once. The CDR3 bases are TGCGCCAGCAGCCGAGGGACTTCCTCCGTCAATCGTGAGCAGTTCTTC. As protein: CASSRGTSSVNREQFF. The rearrangement joins TRBV4-1 to TRBJ2-1; tentatively, D is TRBD2 (6 bases). The CDR3 spans 16 residues. Trimming pared 4 bases from V and 9 bases from J, leaving 22 bases between. Looked up from germline, CDR1 is MGHRA and CDR2 is YSYEKL.

This sequence joins TRBV7-2 and TRBJ2-3; a weak D match, TRBD1 (6 bases). The CDR3 spans 14 residues. CDR1 and CDR2 from the germline V gene are SGHTA and FQGNSA. Trimming left V 4 bases short and J 6 bases short, with 14 bases between. CDR3 coding DNA: TGTGCCAGCAGCTCAAGCTGGGGGCGGGATACGCAGTATTTT. Translated: CASSSSWGRDTQYF.

J is TRBJ1-4 and V is TRBV9; 7 bases agree with TRBD1. CDR1 SGDLS and CDR2 YYNGEE come from the germline V gene. The CDR3 is 15 residues long. The V gene end was trimmed by 4 bases and the J gene end by 7 bases; junction bases not matched to a gene: 10. This CDR3 is CASSNRQGYREKLFF. Written as DNA, the CDR3 is TGTGCCAGCAGCAACCGACAGGGCTATCGTGAAAAACTGTTTTTT.

The chain uses TRBV7-8 and TRBJ2-7, with TRBD1 identical over 10 bases. The length of the CDR3 is 17 residues. Per germline, CDR1 SGHVS and CDR2 FQNEAQ. After removal of 6 bases from V and 2 bases from J, the junction contained 13 bases not matched to a gene. The CDR3 bases are TGTGCCAGCAGTCCAAATACGGGACAGGGGAAAGCCTACGAGCAGTACTTC. Its translation: CASSPNTGQGKAYEQYF.

The gene calls are TRBV24-1 and TRBJ1-5; 8 bases agree with TRBD1. The CDR3 extends over 16 amino acids. Trimming took 3 bases from V and 9 from J; bases not matched to a gene: 12. Germline assignment: CDR1 KGHDR and CDR2 SFDVKD. CDR3 sequence reads: CATSDPTGAPTGPQHF. The CDR3 DNA reads TGTGCCACCAGTGATCCGACAGGGGCCCCCACTGGGCCCCAGCATTTT.

The CDR3 bases are TGTGCCAGCAGCCCGCGGGACAGGGGCGGCGAAGCTTTCTTT. Translation: CASSPRDRGGEAFF. The gene calls are TRBV7-8 and TRBJ1-1; 10 bases match TRBD1. Unmatched junction bases numbered 8, after V lost 5 bases and J lost 8 bases. Germline V gene data show CDR1 as SGHVS and CDR2 as FQNEAQ. The CDR3 totals 14 residues.

The J gene is TRBJ1-6, the V gene TRBV7-2, with TRBD1 as a possible D gene (5 bases). The germline gives CDR1 SGHTA, CDR2 FQGNSA. Trimming took off 4 bases at V and 0 bases at J, with 19 bases between the two ends. The CDR3 consists of 19 residues. CDR3 sequence reads: CASSSRDSAWSSYNSPLHF. CDR3 coding DNA: TGTGCCAGCAGCTCCCGGGACTCGGCCTGGAGCTCCTATAATTCACCCCTCCACTTT. Using reference TRBV7-2 and TRBJ1-6 for the parts outside the CDR3, the full variable domain is GAGVSQSPSNKVTEKGKDVELRCDPISGHTALYWYRQSLGQGLEFLIYFQGNSAPDKSGLPSDRFSAERTGGSVSTLTIQRTQQEDSAVYLCASSSRDSAWSSYNSPLHFGNGTRLTVT.

CDR3 DNA sequence: TGCGCCAGCAGCCAAGTCGACAGGACTAACTATGGCTACACCTTC. This sequence encodes CASSQVDRTNYGYTF. The J gene is TRBJ1-2, the V gene TRBV4-1, with a weak D call TRBD1 (6 bases). CDR1 and CDR2 from the germline V gene are MGHRA and YSYEKL. V dropped 1 base and J dropped 0 bases, with 9 bases sitting between them. This CDR3 has 15 amino acids.

This chain joins TRBV30 and TRBJ2-3, with TRBD2 matching over 7 bases. V lost 5 bases, J lost 2 bases, and 7 bases stayed unmatched. This CDR3 spans 14 amino acids. Germline loops: CDR1 GTSNPN, CDR2 SVGIG (reference sequence). CDR3 region: CAWGTNTFTDTQYF. The DNA of the CDR3 is TGTGCCTGGGGGACTAACACCTTCACAGATACGCAGTATTTT.

V gene TRBV7-2 combines with J gene TRBJ2-4; 10 bases align to TRBD1. This CDR3 is built from 17 residues. CDR1 is SGHTA, CDR2 FQGNSA, per germline. Trimming at V came to 2 bases and at J to 1 base, leaving 5 bases not matched to a gene. The CDR3 coding sequence is TGTGCCAGCAGCTTACTCGGACAGGGGGAGGCCAAAAACATTCAGTACTTC. It translates to CASSLLGQGEAKNIQYF.

The rearrangement joins TRBV3-1 (or the pseudogene TRBV3-2) to TRBJ1-1; D is perhaps TRBD1 (6 bases). Germline loops: CDR1 LGHDT, CDR2 YNNKEL (reference sequence). Trimming removed 4 bases from V and 1 base from J, with 16 bases in between. The CDR3 loop spans 16 amino acids. CDR3 nucleotides: TGTGCCAGCAGCCCTTGGTTTCGGGGGGCGAACACTGAAGCTTTCTTT. Protein sequence: CASSPWFRGANTEAFF.

The rearrangement uses TRBV27 and TRBJ2-7, with TRBD1 matching over 7 bases. CDR3 length: 15 amino acids. J lost 0 bases, V lost 4 bases, and 6 bases had no gene match. Germline V lookup: CDR1 MNHEY, CDR2 SMNVEV (reference sequence). This chain's CDR3 is CASSSTGTSSYEQYF. Here the CDR3 DNA reads TGTGCCAGCAGTTCGACAGGGACAAGCTCCTACGAGCAGTACTTC.

The rearrangement links TRBV5-1 to TRBJ1-3; D perhaps matches TRBD1 (5 bases). This CDR3 is built from 13 residues. The germline CDR1 and CDR2 sequences are SGHRS and YFSETQ. V was clipped by 0 bases and J by 4 bases, with 5 bases between them. The CDR3 region is CASSLGGGNTIYF. CDR3 coding DNA: TGCGCCAGCAGCTTGGGGGGCGGAAACACCATATATTTT.

The gene calls are TRBV5-4 and TRBJ1-2, with D perhaps TRBD1 (6 bases). The CDR3 runs to 14 residues. Trimming took off 0 bases at V and 7 bases at J, with 13 bases between the two ends. CDR1 is SGHNT, CDR2 YYREEE, per germline (reference sequence). CDR3 DNA sequence: TGTGCCAGCAGCTTGGGTTCAGGGGTCGTTGGCTACACCTTC. Its translation is CASSLGSGVVGYTF.

The chain is built from TRBV29-1 and TRBJ1-6; 7 nucleotides match TRBD1. V shed 4 bases and J 9 bases; nucleotides not matched to a gene: 6. The CDR3 is 13 residues long. Per the germline V gene, CDR1 is SQVTM and CDR2 is ANQGSEA. CDR3 sequence reads: CSVGGTAGSPLHF. Here the CDR3 DNA reads TGCAGCGTTGGGGGGACAGCCGGTTCACCCCTCCACTTT. The complete variable domain, with remaining parts taken from reference TRBV29-1 and TRBJ1-6, reads SAVISQKPSRDICQRGTSLTIQCQVDSQVTMMFWYRQQPGQSLTLIATANQGSEATYESGFVIDKFPISRPNLTFSTLTVSNMSPEDSSIYLCSVGGTAGSPLHFGNGTRLTVT.

The CDR3 reads CASSVIGGASSYEQYF. CDR3 in DNA: TGTGCCAGCAGTGTGATTGGGGGCGCGAGCTCCTACGAGCAGTACTTC. V is TRBV28 and J is TRBJ2-7; D may be TRBD1 (6 bases). V was cut by 5 bases and J by 0 bases, with 17 bases left in between. Germline CDR1 is MDHEN and CDR2 is SYDVKM. This CDR3 comprises 16 residues. The full variable domain, rest sourced from reference TRBV28 and TRBJ2-7, is DVKVTQSSRYLVKRTGEKVFLECVQDMDHENMFWYRQDPGLGLRLIYFSYDVKMKEKGDIPEGYSVSREKKERFSLILESASTNQTSMYLCASSVIGGASSYEQYFGPGTRLTVT.

V usage is TRBV19 and J usage is TRBJ1-1; tentative D call: TRBD1 (5 bases). From germline, CDR1 is LNHDA and CDR2 SQIVND (reference sequence). The CDR3 loop spans 14 amino acids. Trimming left V 3 bases short and J 5 bases short, with 13 bases between. DNA for the CDR3: TGTGCCAGTAGTATCGAGGTTCGGGGGACTGAAGCTTTCTTT. Its translation is CASSIEVRGTEAFF.

The rearrangement joins TRBV11-2 to TRBJ1-1; 9 nucleotides align to TRBD1. CDR1 and CDR2 (germline): SGHAT, FQNNGV. This CDR3 spans 14 amino acids. V was pared by 7 bases and J by 4 bases, with 7 bases of the junction left unmatched. CDR3 loop: CASTPGQGSTEAFF. DNA of the CDR3: TGTGCCAGCACCCCGGGACAGGGCTCCACTGAAGCTTTCTTT.

This chain uses TRBV7-9 with TRBJ1-2; the match to TRBD1 covers 9 bases. J lost 4 bases, V lost 5 bases, and 8 bases had no gene match. There are 15 residues in the CDR3. Germline values: CDR1 SEHNR, CDR2 FQNEAQ (reference sequence). The chain's CDR3 is CASSPQGAEGYGYTF. The CDR3 coding sequence is TGTGCCAGCAGCCCACAGGGGGCAGAGGGCTATGGCTACACCTTC.